What follows is one T cell receptor beta chain and its context. The target antigen is unknown. The same CDR3 can be traced to other DNA sequences in this sample. Positive CCR7 selection of CD45RO-negative cells yielded the naive CD8 cells, and terminally differentiated effector memory CD45RA+ cells were excluded. The data are from a study of shared clonotypes between healthy human individuals. Across the study: For every donor, three CD4 naive, three CD4 memory, two CD8 naive and one CD8 memory plates were used. Overall study findings and caveats: Naive subsets usually exceeded memory subsets in estimated richness.

CDR1 is MNHEY, CDR2 SMNVEV, per germline (reference sequence). Unmatched junction bases numbered 8, after V lost 5 bases and J lost 3 bases. The CDR3 covers 15 residues. Under the authors' procedure: ImmunoSEQ output held junction-only sequences without quality scores, so filtering differed. Libraries were prepared by immunoSEQ multiplex PCR; TCRdb keeps only in-frame clonotypes and omits some of them. D and trimming come from the DNA, and the V and J calls and clone size come from that table. The table shows approximately 2,000,000 clones, with around 95% occurring only once. This sequence was found in a man aged 18 to 29 in good health. Some clones in this sample may be carry-over from other donors' samples. Sequencing was performed on naive CD8+ T cells from PBMCs. The chain is built from TRBV27 and TRBJ2-7; 9 nucleotides align to TRBD1. The CDR3 region is CASSPLGTGSYEQYF. The DNA of the CDR3 is TGTGCCAGCAGTCCATTAGGGACAGGGAGCTACGAGCAGTACTTC.